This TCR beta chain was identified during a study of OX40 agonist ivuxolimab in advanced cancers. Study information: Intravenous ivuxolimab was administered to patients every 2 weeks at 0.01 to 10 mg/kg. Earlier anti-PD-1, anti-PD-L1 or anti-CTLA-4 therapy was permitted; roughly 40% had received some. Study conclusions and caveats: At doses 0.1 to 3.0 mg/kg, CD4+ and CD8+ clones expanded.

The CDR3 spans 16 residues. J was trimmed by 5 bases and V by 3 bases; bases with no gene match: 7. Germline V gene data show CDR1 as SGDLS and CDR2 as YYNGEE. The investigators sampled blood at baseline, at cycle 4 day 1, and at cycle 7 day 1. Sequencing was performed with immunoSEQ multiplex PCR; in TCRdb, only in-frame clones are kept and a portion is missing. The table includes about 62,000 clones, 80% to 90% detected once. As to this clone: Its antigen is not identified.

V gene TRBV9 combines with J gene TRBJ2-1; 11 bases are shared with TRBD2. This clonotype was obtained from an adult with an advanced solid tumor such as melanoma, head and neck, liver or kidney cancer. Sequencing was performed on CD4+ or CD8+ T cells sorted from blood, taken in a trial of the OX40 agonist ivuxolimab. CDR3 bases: TGTGCCAGCAGCGAGAGAGTGACTAGCGGGAACAATGAGCAGTTCTTC. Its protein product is CASSERVTSGNNEQFF.